The 13 T cell receptor beta chains presented below share a single source sample, sequenced in a study of T cell repertoires in cytomegalovirus infection. In TCRdb, the reads were re-called with MiXCR into one record per CDR3 protein. The table shows 200,000 to 300,000 distinct CDR3 sequences, with approximately 13% occurring only once. Sequencing used PBMCs. Receptors originate from a human donor in good health (CMV status not recorded). Some clones in this sample may be carry-over from other donors' samples.

This clonotype was counted a few times. The chain links TRBV24-1 to TRBJ1-2; 8 bases line up with TRBD1. This CDR3 is built from 14 residues. Germline-derived CDR1 and CDR2 are KGHDR and SFDVKD. The ends lost 4 bases at V and 8 bases at J; junction bases unmatched: 8. CDR3 sequence (DNA): TGTGCCACCAGTGAACACACAGGGGGTCGAGGCTACACCTTC. Encoded protein: CATSEHTGGRGYTF.

This clonotype was detected ten times or more. The chain recombines TRBV6-2 or TRBV6-3 with TRBJ2-7; TRBD1 matches 9 bases. Per the germline V gene, CDR1 is MNHEY and CDR2 is SVGEGT. The CDR3 spans 14 residues. The V segment lost 6 bases and the J segment 6 bases; nucleotides outside the gene matches: 9. CDR3 region: CASSLGTGSSEQYF. CDR3 in DNA: TGTGCCAGCAGCCTCGGGACAGGGTCATCCGAGCAGTACTTC.

The chain couples TRBV12-3 or TRBV12-4 to TRBJ2-3; 8 bases line up with TRBD2. V trimming: 10 bases; J trimming: 4 bases; junction bases outside the gene matches: 7. This CDR3 contains 13 residues. CDR3 nucleotide sequence: TGTGCCACCAGAGCGGGGGCGGCAGATACGCAGTATTTT. Protein: CATRAGAADTQYF.

The gene calls are TRBV20-1 and TRBJ2-6; 9 nucleotides align to TRBD1. J was trimmed by 0 bases and V by 0 bases; bases with no gene match: 6. This CDR3 is 18 amino acids long. The germline CDR1 and CDR2 sequences are DFQATT and SNEGSKA (reference sequence). The chain's CDR3 is CSARDLGQGFSGANVLTF. For the CDR3, the DNA is TGCAGTGCTAGAGATCTGGGACAGGGTTTCTCTGGGGCCAACGTCCTGACTTTC.

This clonotype showed up just a few times. This rearrangement joins TRBV7-2 to TRBJ2-2; D is possibly TRBD2 (5 bases). The CDR3 has 16 amino acids. Germline assignment: CDR1 SGHTA and CDR2 FQGNSA. The V end lost 3 bases, the J end lost 2 bases, and 13 bases lay between the germline ends. The CDR3 DNA reads TGTGCCAGCAGCTTTGGTGCCAGCGGTAACACCGGGGAGCTGTTTTTT. Translated: CASSFGASGNTGELFF.

This clonotype was seen ten or more times. The rearrangement uses TRBV7-2 and TRBJ2-2; D possibly corresponds to TRBD2 (5 bases). V gave up 6 bases and J gave up 5 bases, with 13 bases separating them. Germline V lookup: CDR1 SGHTA, CDR2 FQGNSA. This CDR3 is 14 amino acids long. CDR3 DNA: TGTGCCAGCAGAAGTTCCGGGGAGACCGGGGAGCTGTTTTTT. Protein: CASRSSGETGELFF.

The J gene is TRBJ2-5, the V gene TRBV7-7; TRBD2 aligns across 12 bases. Germline CDR1 and CDR2: SSHAT and FNYEAQ (reference sequence). The CDR3 contains 14 residues. CDR3: CASRSGLAGETQYF. CDR3 in DNA: TGTGCTAGCCGCTCGGGACTAGCGGGAGAGACCCAGTACTTC.

This clonotype came up many times. The V and J genes are TRBV12-3 or TRBV12-4 and TRBJ1-5; no clear D gene. Trimming took off 6 bases at V and 3 bases at J, with 15 bases between the two ends. The CDR3 runs to 15 residues. CDR3 protein: CASSPSAGSNQPQHF. The CDR3 DNA reads as TGTGCCAGCAGCCCTTCCGCGGGCTCCAATCAGCCCCAGCATTTT.

The chain is built from TRBV15 and TRBJ2-1; D uncertain. The CDR3 is made up of 15 amino acids. The V gene's germline CDR1 is LNHNV and CDR2 YYDKDF (reference sequence). The germline V and J ends were trimmed by 1 base and 5 bases, with 12 bases remaining between them. CDR3 region: CATSRVRASHNEQFF. CDR3 bases: TGTGCCACCAGCAGAGTAAGGGCTAGTCACAATGAGCAGTTCTTC. Using reference TRBV15 and TRBJ2-1 for the parts outside the CDR3, the full variable domain is DAMVIQNPRYQVTQFGKPVTLSCSQTLNHNVMYWYQQKSSQAPKLLFHYYDKDFNNEADTPDNFQSRRPNTSFCFLDIRSPGLGDTAMYLCATSRVRASHNEQFFGPGTRLTVL.

The V call is TRBV19, the J call TRBJ2-5; D remains unclear. The CDR3 sequence is 13 residues long. Germline V CDR1 and CDR2: LNHDA, SQIVND (reference sequence). Trimming pared 6 bases from V and 2 bases from J, leaving 10 bases between. The CDR3 protein is CASSEDGQETQYF. The CDR3 DNA is TGTGCCAGTAGCGAGGACGGACAAGAGACCCAGTACTTC.

This clonotype showed up many times. The chain recombines TRBV7-2 with TRBJ2-5; 8 bases map to TRBD1. Germline V lookup: CDR1 SGHTA, CDR2 FQGNSA. The junction had 7 bases not matched to a gene; V was cut back by 2 bases and J by 2 bases. The length of the CDR3 is 16 residues. In DNA, the CDR3 is TGTGCCAGCAGCTTATCTACCCGACAGGGGCAAGAGACCCAGTACTTC. It codes for CASSLSTRQGQETQYF.

The CDR3 DNA reads as TGTGCCAGCAGTTTGTGGGGGGGGAGAGAGCAGTTCTTC. Its translation: CASSLWGGREQFF. The gene calls are TRBV6-6 and TRBJ2-1, with 7 nucleotides matching TRBD2. Germline lookup yields CDR1 MNHNY and CDR2 SVGAGI (reference sequence). The CDR3 covers 13 residues. The J segment lost 10 bases and the V segment lost 4 bases, leaving 7 bases of the junction unmatched.

Many counts were recorded for this clonotype. V gene TRBV7-8 combines with J gene TRBJ1-1, with a weak D call TRBD1 (5 bases). V dropped 3 bases and J dropped 6 bases, with 14 bases sitting between them. CDR3 length equals 14 residues. Looked up from germline, CDR1 is SGHVS and CDR2 is FQNEAQ. CDR3 sequence reads: CASSFWTRGAEAFF. CDR3 nucleotide sequence: TGTGCCAGCAGCTTCTGGACCCGGGGGGCTGAAGCTTTCTTT.